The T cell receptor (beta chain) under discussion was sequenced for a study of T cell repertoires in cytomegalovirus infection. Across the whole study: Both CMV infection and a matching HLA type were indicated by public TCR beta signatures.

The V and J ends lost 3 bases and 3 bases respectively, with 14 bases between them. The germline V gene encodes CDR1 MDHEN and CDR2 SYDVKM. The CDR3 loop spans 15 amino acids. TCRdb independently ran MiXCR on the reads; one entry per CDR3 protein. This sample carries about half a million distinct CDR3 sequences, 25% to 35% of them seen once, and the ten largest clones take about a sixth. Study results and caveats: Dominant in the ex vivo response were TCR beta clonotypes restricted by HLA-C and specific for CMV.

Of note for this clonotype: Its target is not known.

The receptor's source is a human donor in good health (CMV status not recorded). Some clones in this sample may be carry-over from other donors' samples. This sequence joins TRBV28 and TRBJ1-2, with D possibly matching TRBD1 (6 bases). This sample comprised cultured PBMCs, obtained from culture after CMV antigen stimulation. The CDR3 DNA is TGTGCCAGCAGTTTGCAGGGGAGAGGCTACTATGGCTACACCTTC. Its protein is CASSLQGRGYYGYTF.